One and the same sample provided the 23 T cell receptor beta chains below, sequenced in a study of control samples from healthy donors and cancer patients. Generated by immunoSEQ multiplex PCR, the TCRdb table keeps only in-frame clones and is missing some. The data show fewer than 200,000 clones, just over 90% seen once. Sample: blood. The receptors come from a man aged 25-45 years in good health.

The DNA for the CDR3 is TGTGCCAGCAGCGCGGGAGGGGCGGATCAGCCCCAGCATTTT. Protein sequence: CASSAGGADQPQHF. The chain is built from TRBV5-6 and TRBJ1-5; D might be TRBD1 (5 bases). CDR1 and CDR2 from the germline V gene are SGHDT and YYEEEE. This CDR3 spans 14 amino acids. Trimming cost V 4 bases and J 5 bases, with 13 bases left between them. The full variable domain, with the rest looked up from reference TRBV5-6 and TRBJ1-5, is DAGVTQSPTHLIKTRGQQVTLRCSPKSGHDTVSWYQQALGQGPQFIFQYYEEEERQRGNFPDRFSGHQFPNYSSELNVNALLLGDSALYLCASSAGGADQPQHFGDGTRLSIL.

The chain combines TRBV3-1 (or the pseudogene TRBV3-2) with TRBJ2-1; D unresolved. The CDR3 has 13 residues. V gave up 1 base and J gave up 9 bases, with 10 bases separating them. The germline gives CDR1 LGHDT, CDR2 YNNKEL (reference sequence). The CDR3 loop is CASSQGGGSEQFF. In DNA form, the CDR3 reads TGTGCCAGCAGCCAAGGAGGCGGTAGTGAGCAGTTCTTC.

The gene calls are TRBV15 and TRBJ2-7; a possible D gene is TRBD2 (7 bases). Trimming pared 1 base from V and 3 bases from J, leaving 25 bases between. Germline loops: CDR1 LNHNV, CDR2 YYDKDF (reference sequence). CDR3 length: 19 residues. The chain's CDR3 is CATSRGSGGGLLTGYEQYF. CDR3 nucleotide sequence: TGTGCCACCAGCAGAGGATCTGGGGGGGGGCTGTTGACGGGCTACGAGCAGTACTTC.

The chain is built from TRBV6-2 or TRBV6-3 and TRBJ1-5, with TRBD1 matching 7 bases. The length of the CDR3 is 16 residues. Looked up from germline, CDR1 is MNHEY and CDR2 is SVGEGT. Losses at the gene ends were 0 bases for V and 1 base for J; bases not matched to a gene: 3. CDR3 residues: CASSYSKGASNQPQHF. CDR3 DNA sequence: TGTGCCAGCAGTTACTCGAAGGGGGCGAGCAATCAGCCCCAGCATTTT.

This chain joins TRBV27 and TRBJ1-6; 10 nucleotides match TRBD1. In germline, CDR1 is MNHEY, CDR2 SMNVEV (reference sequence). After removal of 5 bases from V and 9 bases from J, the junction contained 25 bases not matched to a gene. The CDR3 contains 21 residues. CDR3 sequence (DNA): TGTGCCAGCAGTCTTATAGGCCCACGGGACAGGGGTGTTGACGGAGGTTCACCCCTCCACTTT. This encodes CASSLIGPRDRGVDGGSPLHF.

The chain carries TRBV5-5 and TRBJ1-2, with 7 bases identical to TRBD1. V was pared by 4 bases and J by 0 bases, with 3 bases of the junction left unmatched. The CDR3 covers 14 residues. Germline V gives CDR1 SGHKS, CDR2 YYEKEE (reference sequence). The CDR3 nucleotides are TGTGCCAGCAGCCCCGGGACAGCTAACTATGGCTACACCTTC. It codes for CASSPGTANYGYTF.

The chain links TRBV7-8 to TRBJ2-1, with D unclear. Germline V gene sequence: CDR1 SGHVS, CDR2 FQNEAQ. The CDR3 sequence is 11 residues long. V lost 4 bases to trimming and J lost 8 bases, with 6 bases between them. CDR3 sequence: CASSSGYEQFF. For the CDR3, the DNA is TGTGCCAGCAGCTCCGGGTATGAGCAGTTCTTC.

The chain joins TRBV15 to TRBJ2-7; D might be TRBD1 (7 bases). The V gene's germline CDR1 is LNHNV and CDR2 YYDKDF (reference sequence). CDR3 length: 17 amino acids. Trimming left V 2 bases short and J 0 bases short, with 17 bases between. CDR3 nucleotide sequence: TGTGCCACCAGCAGAAGGGGGGACAGCCCAAGCTCCTACGAGCAGTACTTC. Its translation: CATSRRGDSPSSYEQYF.

CDR3: CASSYGVSGNTIYF. CDR3 in DNA: TGTGCCAGCAGTTATGGAGTATCTGGAAACACCATATATTTT. V usage is TRBV6-5 and J usage is TRBJ1-3; D remains ambiguous. The germline CDR1 and CDR2 sequences are MNHEY and SVGAGI. The CDR3 is made up of 14 amino acids. Trimming left V 3 bases short and J 1 base short, with 7 bases between.

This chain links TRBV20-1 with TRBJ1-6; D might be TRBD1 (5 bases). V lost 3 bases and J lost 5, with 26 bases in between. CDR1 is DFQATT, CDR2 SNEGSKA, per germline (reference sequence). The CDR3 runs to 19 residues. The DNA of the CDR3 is TGCAGTGCTAGTGGCGGACGAGGGTCCGGGAGGGGAAATAATTCACCCCTCCACTTT. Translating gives CSASGGRGSGRGNNSPLHF.

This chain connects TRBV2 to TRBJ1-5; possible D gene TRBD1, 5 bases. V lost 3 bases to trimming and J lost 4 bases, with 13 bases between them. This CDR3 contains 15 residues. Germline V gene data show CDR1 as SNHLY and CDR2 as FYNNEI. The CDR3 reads CASSESAGTNQPQHF. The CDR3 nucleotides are TGTGCCAGCAGTGAGTCGGCAGGGACTAATCAGCCCCAGCATTTT.

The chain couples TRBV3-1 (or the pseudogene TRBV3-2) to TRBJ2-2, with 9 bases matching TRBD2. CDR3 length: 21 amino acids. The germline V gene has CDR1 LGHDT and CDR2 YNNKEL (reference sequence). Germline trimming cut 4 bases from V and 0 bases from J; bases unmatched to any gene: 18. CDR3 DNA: TGTGCCAGCAGCCTAAACCCTTTGACTAGCGGCACATTCGCGAACACCGGGGAGCTGTTTTTT. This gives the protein CASSLNPLTSGTFANTGELFF.

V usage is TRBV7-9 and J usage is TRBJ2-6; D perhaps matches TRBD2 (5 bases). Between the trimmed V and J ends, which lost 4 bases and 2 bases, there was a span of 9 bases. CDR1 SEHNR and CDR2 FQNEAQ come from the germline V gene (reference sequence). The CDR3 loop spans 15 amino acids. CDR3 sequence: CASSSKRAGANVLTF. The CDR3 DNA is TGTGCCAGCAGCTCGAAGAGGGCTGGGGCCAACGTCCTGACTTTC.

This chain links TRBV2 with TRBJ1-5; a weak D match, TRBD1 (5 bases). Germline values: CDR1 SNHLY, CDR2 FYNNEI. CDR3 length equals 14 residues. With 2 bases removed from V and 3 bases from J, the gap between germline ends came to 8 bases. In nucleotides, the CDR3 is TGTGCCAGCAGTGAATTGACAGTCAATCAGCCCCAGCATTTT. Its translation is CASSELTVNQPQHF. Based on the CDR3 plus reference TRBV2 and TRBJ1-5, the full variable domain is EPEVTQTPSHQVTQMGQEVILRCVPISNHLYFYWYRQILGQKVEFLVSFYNNEISEKSEIFDDQFSVERPDGSNFTLKIRSTKLEDSAMYFCASSELTVNQPQHFGDGTRLSIL.

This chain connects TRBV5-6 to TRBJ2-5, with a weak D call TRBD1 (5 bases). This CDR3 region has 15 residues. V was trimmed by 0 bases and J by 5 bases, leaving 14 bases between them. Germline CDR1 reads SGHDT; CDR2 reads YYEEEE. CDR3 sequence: CASSLVVRVSETQYF. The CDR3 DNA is TGTGCCAGCAGCTTGGTCGTCAGGGTCTCGGAGACCCAGTACTTC.

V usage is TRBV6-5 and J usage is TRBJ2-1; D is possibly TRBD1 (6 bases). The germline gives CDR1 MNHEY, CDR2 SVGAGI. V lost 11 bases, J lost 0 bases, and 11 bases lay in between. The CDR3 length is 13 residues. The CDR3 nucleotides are TGTGCCGGACAGAGGAGCTCCTACAATGAGCAGTTCTTC. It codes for CAGQRSSYNEQFF.

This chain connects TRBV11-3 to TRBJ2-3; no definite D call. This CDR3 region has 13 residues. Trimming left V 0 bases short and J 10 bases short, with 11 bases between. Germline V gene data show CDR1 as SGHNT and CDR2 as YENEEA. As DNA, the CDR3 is TGTGCCAGCAGCTTAGATATCGGTGGTCCGCAGTATTTT. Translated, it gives CASSLDIGGPQYF.

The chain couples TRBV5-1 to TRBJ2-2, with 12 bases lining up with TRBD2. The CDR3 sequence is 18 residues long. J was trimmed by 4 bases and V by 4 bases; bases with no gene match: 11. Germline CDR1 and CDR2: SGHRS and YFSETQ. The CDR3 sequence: CASSTTGTSGRGTGELFF. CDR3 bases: TGCGCCAGCAGCACCACCGGGACTAGCGGGCGAGGCACCGGGGAGCTGTTTTTT. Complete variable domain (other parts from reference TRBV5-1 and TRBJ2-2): KAGVTQTPRYLIKTRGQQVTLSCSPISGHRSVSWYQQTPGQGLQFLFEYFSETQRNKGNFPGRFSGRQFSNSRSEMNVSTLELGDSALYLCASSTTGTSGRGTGELFFGEGSRLTVL.

CDR3 nucleotide sequence: TGTGCCAGCAGCCAAGAAGCACACAACCAGAACACTGAAGCTTTCTTT. It specifies CASSQEAHNQNTEAFF. The rearrangement joins TRBV14 to TRBJ1-1; D unclear. V lost 0 bases and J lost 1, with 12 bases in between. CDR1 and CDR2 (germline): SGHDN, FVKESK. The CDR3 covers 16 residues. The complete variable domain, with remaining parts taken from reference TRBV14 and TRBJ1-1, reads EAGVTQFPSHSVIEKGQTVTLRCDPISGHDNLYWYRRVMGKEIKFLLHFVKESKQDESGMPNNRFLAERTGGTYSTLKVQPAELEDSGVYFCASSQEAHNQNTEAFFGQGTRLTVV.

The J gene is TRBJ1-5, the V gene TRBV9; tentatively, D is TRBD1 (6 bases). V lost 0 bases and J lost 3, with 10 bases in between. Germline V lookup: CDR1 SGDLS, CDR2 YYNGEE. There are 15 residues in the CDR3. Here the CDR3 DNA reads TGTGCCAGCAGCGTAGGATTGGGGGCCAATCAGCCCCAGCATTTT. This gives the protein CASSVGLGANQPQHF.

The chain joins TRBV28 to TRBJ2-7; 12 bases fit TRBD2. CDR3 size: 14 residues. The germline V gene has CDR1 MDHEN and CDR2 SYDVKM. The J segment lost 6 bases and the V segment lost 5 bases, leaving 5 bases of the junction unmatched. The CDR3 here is CASSPRLAGVEQYF. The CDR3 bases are TGTGCCAGCAGTCCTCGACTAGCGGGAGTCGAGCAGTACTTC.

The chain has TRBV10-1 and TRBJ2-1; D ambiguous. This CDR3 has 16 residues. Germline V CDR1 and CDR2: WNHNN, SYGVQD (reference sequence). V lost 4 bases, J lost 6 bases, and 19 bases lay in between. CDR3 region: CASSGQLSKFRNEQFF. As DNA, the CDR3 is TGCGCCAGCAGTGGTCAACTTTCAAAATTTCGCAATGAGCAGTTCTTC.

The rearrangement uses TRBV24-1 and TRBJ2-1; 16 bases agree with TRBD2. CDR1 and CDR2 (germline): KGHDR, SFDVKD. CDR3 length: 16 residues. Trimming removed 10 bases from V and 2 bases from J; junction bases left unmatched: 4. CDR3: CATGLAGGYPYNEQFF. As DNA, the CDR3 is TGTGCCACGGGACTAGCGGGGGGGTACCCCTACAATGAGCAGTTCTTC.